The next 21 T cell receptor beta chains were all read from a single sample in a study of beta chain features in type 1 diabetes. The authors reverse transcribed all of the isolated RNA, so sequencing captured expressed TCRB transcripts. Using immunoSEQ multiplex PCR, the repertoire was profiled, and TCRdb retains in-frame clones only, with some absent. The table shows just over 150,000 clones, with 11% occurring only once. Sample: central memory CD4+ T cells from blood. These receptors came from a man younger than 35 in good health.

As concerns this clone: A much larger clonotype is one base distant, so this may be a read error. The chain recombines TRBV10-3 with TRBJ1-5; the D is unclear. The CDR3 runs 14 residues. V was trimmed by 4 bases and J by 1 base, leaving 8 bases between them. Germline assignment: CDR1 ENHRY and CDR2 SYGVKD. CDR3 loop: CAISVAGSNQPQHF. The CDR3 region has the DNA TGTGCCATCAGTGTGGCAGGCAGCAATCAGCCCCAGCATTTT.

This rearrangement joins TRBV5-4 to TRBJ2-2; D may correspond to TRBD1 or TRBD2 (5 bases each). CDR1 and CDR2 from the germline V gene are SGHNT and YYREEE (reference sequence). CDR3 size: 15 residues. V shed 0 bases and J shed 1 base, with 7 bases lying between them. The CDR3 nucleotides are TGTGCCAGCAGCTTGGATGGGGGGAACACCGGGGAGCTGTTTTTT. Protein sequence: CASSLDGGNTGELFF. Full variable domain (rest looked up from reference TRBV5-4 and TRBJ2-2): ETGVTQSPTHLIKTRGQQVTLRCSSQSGHNTVSWYQQALGQGPQFIFQYYREEENGRGNFPPRFSGLQFPNYSSELNVNALELDDSALYLCASSLDGGNTGELFFGEGSRLTVL.

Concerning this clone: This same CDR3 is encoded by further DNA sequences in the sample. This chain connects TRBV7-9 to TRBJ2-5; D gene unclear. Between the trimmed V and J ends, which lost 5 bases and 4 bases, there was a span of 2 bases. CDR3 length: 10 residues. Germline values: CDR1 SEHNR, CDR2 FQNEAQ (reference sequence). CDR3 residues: CASSRETQYF. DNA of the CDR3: TGTGCCAGCAGCCGAGAGACCCAGTACTTC.

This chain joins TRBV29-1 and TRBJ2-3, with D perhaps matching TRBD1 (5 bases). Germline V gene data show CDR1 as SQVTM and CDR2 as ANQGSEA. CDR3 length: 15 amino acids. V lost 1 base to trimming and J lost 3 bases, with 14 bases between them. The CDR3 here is CSVEGWQGLTDTQYF. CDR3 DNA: TGCAGCGTTGAAGGCTGGCAGGGTCTAACAGATACGCAGTATTTT.

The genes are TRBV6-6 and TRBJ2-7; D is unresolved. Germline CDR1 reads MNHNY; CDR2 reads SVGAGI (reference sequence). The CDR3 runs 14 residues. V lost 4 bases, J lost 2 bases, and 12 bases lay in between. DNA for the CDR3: TGTGCCAGCAGTTCTCACTCCCGGCCCTACGAGCAGTACTTC. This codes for CASSSHSRPYEQYF.

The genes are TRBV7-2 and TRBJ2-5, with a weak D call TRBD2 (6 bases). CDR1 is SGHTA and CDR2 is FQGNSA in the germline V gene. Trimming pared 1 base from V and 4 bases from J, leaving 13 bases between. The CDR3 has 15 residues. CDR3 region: CASSLVGGEIETQYF. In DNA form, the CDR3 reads TGTGCCAGCAGCTTAGTGGGCGGGGAGATAGAGACCCAGTACTTC.

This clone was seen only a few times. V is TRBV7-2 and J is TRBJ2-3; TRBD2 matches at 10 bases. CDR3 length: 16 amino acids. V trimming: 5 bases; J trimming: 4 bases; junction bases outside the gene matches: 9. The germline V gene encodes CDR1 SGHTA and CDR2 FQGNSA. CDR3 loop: CASSASSGGLADTQYF. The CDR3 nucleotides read TGTGCCAGCAGCGCTTCTAGCGGGGGTTTGGCAGATACGCAGTATTTT. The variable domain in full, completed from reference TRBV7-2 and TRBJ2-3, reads GAGVSQSPSNKVTEKGKDVELRCDPISGHTALYWYRQSLGQGLEFLIYFQGNSAPDKSGLPSDRFSAERTGGSVSTLTIQRTQQEDSAVYLCASSASSGGLADTQYFGPGTRLTVL.

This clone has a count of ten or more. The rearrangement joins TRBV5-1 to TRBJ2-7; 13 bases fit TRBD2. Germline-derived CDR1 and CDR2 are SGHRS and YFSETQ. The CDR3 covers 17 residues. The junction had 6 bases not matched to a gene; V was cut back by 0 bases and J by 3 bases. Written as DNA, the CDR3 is TGCGCCAGCAGCTTGGCCGCTACTAGCGGGAGGGGCTACGAGCAGTACTTC. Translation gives CASSLAATSGRGYEQYF.

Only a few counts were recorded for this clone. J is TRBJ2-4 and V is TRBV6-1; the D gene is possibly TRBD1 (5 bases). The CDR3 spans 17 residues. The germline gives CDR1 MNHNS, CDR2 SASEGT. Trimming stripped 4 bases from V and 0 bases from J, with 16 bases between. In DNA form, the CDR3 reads TGTGCCAGCAGTGCGTTCCTTCAGGGTCTAGCCAAAAACATTCAGTACTTC. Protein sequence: CASSAFLQGLAKNIQYF.

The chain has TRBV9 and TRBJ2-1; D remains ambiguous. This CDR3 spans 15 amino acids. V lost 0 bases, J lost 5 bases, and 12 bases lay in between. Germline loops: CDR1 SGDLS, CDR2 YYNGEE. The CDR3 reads CASSVAPQNDNEQFF. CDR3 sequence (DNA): TGTGCCAGCAGCGTAGCTCCACAGAATGACAATGAGCAGTTCTTC.

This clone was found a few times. CDR3 nucleotide sequence: TGTGCCAGCAGCTTGCCCGGGGGTGAAGAGACCCAGTACTTC. Protein sequence: CASSLPGGEETQYF. This chain links TRBV5-6 with TRBJ2-5, with D perhaps TRBD2 (6 bases). V was pared by 1 base and J by 3 bases, with 10 bases between. Germline V lookup: CDR1 SGHDT, CDR2 YYEEEE. The CDR3 covers 14 residues.

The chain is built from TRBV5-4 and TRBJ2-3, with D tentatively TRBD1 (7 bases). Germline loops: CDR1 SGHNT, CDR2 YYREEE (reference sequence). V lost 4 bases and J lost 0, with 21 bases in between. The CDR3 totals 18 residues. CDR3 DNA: TGTGCCAGCAGCGCGGGGACAGCTTCTCCCTCTAGCACAGATACGCAGTATTTT. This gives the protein CASSAGTASPSSTDTQYF.

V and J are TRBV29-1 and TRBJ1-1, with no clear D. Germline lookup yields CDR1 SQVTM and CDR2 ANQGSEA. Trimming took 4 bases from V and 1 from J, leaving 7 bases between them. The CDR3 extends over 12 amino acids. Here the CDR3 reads CSVGAGNTEAFF. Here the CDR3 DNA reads TGCAGCGTTGGAGCAGGGAACACTGAAGCTTTCTTT. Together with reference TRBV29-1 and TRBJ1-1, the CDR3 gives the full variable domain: SAVISQKPSRDICQRGTSLTIQCQVDSQVTMMFWYRQQPGQSLTLIATANQGSEATYESGFVIDKFPISRPNLTFSTLTVSNMSPEDSSIYLCSVGAGNTEAFFGQGTRLTVV.

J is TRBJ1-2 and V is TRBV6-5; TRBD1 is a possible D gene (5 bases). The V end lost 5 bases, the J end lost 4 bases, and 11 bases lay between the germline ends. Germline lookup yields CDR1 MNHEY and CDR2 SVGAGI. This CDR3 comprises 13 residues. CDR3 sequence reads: CASSGRDGYGYTF. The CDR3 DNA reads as TGTGCCAGCAGTGGCAGGGACGGCTATGGCTACACCTTC.

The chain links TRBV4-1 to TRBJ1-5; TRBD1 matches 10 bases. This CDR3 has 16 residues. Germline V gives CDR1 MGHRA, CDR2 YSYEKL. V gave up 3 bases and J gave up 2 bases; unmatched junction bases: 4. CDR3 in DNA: TGCGCCAGCAGCCACCAGACAGGGGGCGGCAATCAGCCCCAGCATTTT. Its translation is CASSHQTGGGNQPQHF.

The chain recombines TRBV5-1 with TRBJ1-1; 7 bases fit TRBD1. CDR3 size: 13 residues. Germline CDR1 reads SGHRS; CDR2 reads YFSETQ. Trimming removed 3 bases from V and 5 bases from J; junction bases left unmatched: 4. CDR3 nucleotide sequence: TGCGCCAGCAGCTGGGGACAGAGAACTGAAGCTTTCTTT. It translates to CASSWGQRTEAFF.

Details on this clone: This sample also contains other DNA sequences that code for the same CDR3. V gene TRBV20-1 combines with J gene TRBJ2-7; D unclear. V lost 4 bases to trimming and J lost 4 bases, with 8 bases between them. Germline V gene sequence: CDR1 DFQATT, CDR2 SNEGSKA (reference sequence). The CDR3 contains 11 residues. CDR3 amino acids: CSAKDTYEQYF. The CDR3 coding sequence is TGCAGTGCTAAAGACACATACGAGCAGTACTTC.

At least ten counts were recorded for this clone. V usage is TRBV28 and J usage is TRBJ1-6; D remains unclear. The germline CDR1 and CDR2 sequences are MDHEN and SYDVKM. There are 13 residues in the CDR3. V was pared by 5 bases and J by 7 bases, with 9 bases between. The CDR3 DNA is TGTGCCAGCAGTGTCCCTCCCAATTCACCCCTCCACTTT. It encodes CASSVPPNSPLHF.

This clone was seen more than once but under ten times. The DNA of the CDR3 is TGCAGCGTAGACGGACAGGGGGCCGGAGAGACCCAGTACTTC. It specifies CSVDGQGAGETQYF. The rearrangement links TRBV29-1 to TRBJ2-5; 11 nucleotides match TRBD1. Germline V gene data show CDR1 as SQVTM and CDR2 as ANQGSEA. The V and J ends lost 6 bases and 4 bases, in that order; junction bases with no gene match: 7. This CDR3 has 14 amino acids. Full variable domain (remainder filled in from reference TRBV29-1 and TRBJ2-5): SAVISQKPSRDICQRGTSLTIQCQVDSQVTMMFWYRQQPGQSLTLIATANQGSEATYESGFVIDKFPISRPNLTFSTLTVSNMSPEDSSIYLCSVDGQGAGETQYFGPGTRLLVL.

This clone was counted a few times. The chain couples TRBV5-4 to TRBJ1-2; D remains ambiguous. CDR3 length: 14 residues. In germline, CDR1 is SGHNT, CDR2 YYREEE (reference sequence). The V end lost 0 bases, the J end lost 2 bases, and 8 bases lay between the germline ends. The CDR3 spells CASSLGATNYGYTF. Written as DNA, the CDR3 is TGTGCCAGCAGCTTGGGGGCAACCAACTATGGCTACACCTTC.

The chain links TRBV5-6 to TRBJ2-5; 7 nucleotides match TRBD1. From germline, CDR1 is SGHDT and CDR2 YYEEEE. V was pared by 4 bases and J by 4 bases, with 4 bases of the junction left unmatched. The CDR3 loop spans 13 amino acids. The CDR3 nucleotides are TGTGCCAGCAGCCGGACAGGCTCAGAGACCCAGTACTTC. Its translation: CASSRTGSETQYF.